Below are 21 T cell receptor beta chains sequenced from a single sample in a study of PD-L1 blockade in urothelial cancer. Repertoires were generated with immunoSEQ multiplex PCR, while TCRdb's copy carries only in-frame clones and drops some. Among around 80,000 clones listed, 75% to 95% were seen once. As to time point: peripheral blood 6 weeks after treatment start. The sequences come from PBMCs, collected around atezolizumab (anti-PD-L1) treatment. All receptors derive from a woman of 80 years or more with urothelial cancer.

The rearrangement links TRBV5-1 to TRBJ2-2; a weak D match, TRBD1 (6 bases). Trimming pared 4 bases from V and 7 bases from J, leaving 14 bases between. The germline V gene encodes CDR1 SGHRS and CDR2 YFSETQ. The CDR3 runs 14 residues. The CDR3 nucleotides are TGCGCCAGCAGCGCCCGGGACATGGACGGGGAGCTGTTTTTT. Protein: CASSARDMDGELFF.

The J gene is TRBJ1-4, the V gene TRBV18; the D gene is possibly TRBD1 (5 bases). Germline lookup yields CDR1 KGHSH and CDR2 LQKENI. Trimming cost V 3 bases and J 6 bases, with 11 bases left between them. The CDR3 spans 14 residues. This CDR3 reads CASSPNRLDEKLFF. CDR3 coding DNA: TGTGCCAGCTCACCTAACAGGCTGGATGAAAAACTGTTTTTT.

The gene calls are TRBV27 and TRBJ1-2, with TRBD1 identical over 9 bases. From germline, CDR1 is MNHEY and CDR2 SMNVEV (reference sequence). The CDR3 consists of 12 residues. Trimming removed 5 bases from V and 10 bases from J; junction bases left unmatched: 5. The CDR3 DNA reads as TGTGCCAGCAGTCCTGGGACAGGGATCTACACCTTC. This translates into CASSPGTGIYTF.

This clone was observed a single time. The chain has TRBV19 and TRBJ2-3, with TRBD1 identical over 7 bases. The CDR3 consists of 13 residues. Germline CDR1 and CDR2: LNHDA and SQIVND (reference sequence). J was trimmed by 4 bases and V by 5 bases; bases with no gene match: 3. CDR3 DNA: TGTGCCAGTAGTCCGACAGGGTCAGATACGCAGTATTTT. Translating it yields CASSPTGSDTQYF.

CDR3 bases: TGTGCCAGTTATTCCCAGGGGTACACTGAAGCTTTCTTT. Protein sequence: CASYSQGYTEAFF. V usage is TRBV28 and J usage is TRBJ1-1, with D perhaps TRBD1 (6 bases). There are 13 residues in the CDR3. V was cut by 9 bases and J by 3 bases, with 14 bases left in between. Germline V gene data show CDR1 as MDHEN and CDR2 as SYDVKM.

J is TRBJ2-4 and V is TRBV30; maybe TRBD2 (5 bases). Germline-derived CDR1 and CDR2 are GTSNPN and SVGIG (reference sequence). The V and J ends lost 0 bases and 10 bases respectively, with 10 bases between them. The CDR3 contains 12 residues. The CDR3: CAWSVGSGIQYF. The CDR3 nucleotides are TGTGCCTGGAGTGTAGGCAGCGGAATTCAGTACTTC. Looking up the rest from reference TRBV30 and TRBJ2-4 gives the full variable domain: SQTIHQWPATLVQPVGSPLSLECTVEGTSNPNLYWYRQAAGRGLQLLFYSVGIGQISSEVPQNLSASRPQDRQFILSSKKLLLSDSGFYLCAWSVGSGIQYFGAGTRLSVL.

This clone was detected once. The chain combines TRBV5-1 with TRBJ2-5; D gene uncertain. Germline V gene data show CDR1 as SGHRS and CDR2 as YFSETQ. V was pared by 0 bases and J by 3 bases, with 12 bases between. This CDR3 comprises 15 residues. CDR3 coding DNA: TGCGCCAGCAGCTTGGTAAGCCGAAACGAAGAGACCCAGTACTTC. Translation: CASSLVSRNEETQYF.

V usage is TRBV12-5 and J usage is TRBJ1-1, with 7 positions matching TRBD1. The germline V gene encodes CDR1 LGHNT and CDR2 FRNRAP. The CDR3 is 15 amino acids. Unmatched junction bases numbered 12, after V lost 6 bases and J lost 5 bases. DNA of the CDR3: TGTGCTAGTGGCCTTATACAGGGGAGAGTGACTGAAGCTTTCTTT. Translating it yields CASGLIQGRVTEAFF.

This clone was seen a single time. J is TRBJ2-7 and V is TRBV5-1; possibly TRBD1 for D (6 bases). Trimming shortened V by 5 bases and J by 7 bases, and 22 bases separated the two germline ends. The length of the CDR3 is 15 residues. From germline, CDR1 is SGHRS and CDR2 YFSETQ. The CDR3: CASSPAGGSIEEQYF. CDR3 in DNA: TGCGCCAGCAGTCCGGCTGGGGGCTCCATCGAGGAGCAGTACTTC.

The gene calls are TRBV28 and TRBJ1-1; 8 bases are shared with TRBD1. Germline assignment: CDR1 MDHEN and CDR2 SYDVKM. The V gene end was trimmed by 1 base and the J gene end by 0 bases; junction bases not matched to a gene: 7. The CDR3 spans 17 residues. The CDR3 loop is CASSLFGRGLMNTEAFF. The CDR3 coding sequence is TGTGCCAGCAGTTTATTTGGCAGGGGGCTAATGAACACTGAAGCTTTCTTT.

A single count supports this clone. The chain is built from TRBV2 and TRBJ2-7; D is perhaps TRBD1 (7 bases). This CDR3 comprises 14 residues. CDR1 SNHLY and CDR2 FYNNEI come from the germline V gene. Trimming removed 8 bases at V and 3 bases at J, with 17 bases between. As DNA, the CDR3 is TGTGCCAGCGCGGGACAGAGGACCGACTACGAGCAGTACTTC. It specifies CASAGQRTDYEQYF.

The V gene is TRBV14, the J gene TRBJ2-3; weak D call: TRBD1 (5 bases). Trimming removed 0 bases from V and 4 bases from J, with 8 bases in between. CDR1 is SGHDN, CDR2 FVKESK, per germline. The CDR3 sequence is 14 residues long. CDR3 nucleotides: TGTGCCAGCAGCCAAGACAGGGTACCAGATACGCAGTATTTT. It encodes CASSQDRVPDTQYF.

This clone was seen only once. The gene calls are TRBV19 and TRBJ2-1; TRBD2 matches at 9 bases. Germline trimming cut 5 bases from V and 9 bases from J; bases unmatched to any gene: 5. The germline V gene has CDR1 LNHDA and CDR2 SQIVND (reference sequence). This CDR3 is 13 amino acids long. This CDR3 reads CASSPYSGGEQFF. The CDR3 DNA reads as TGTGCCAGTAGTCCCTATAGCGGGGGTGAGCAGTTCTTC.

Only one count was recorded for this clone. The chain combines TRBV5-4 with TRBJ2-3; TRBD2 matches at 8 bases. CDR3 length equals 15 residues. J lost 2 bases, V lost 2 bases, and 4 bases had no gene match. Germline CDR1 reads SGHNT; CDR2 reads YYREEE (reference sequence). This chain's CDR3 is CASSFREGDTDTQYF. The CDR3 bases are TGTGCCAGCAGCTTCCGGGAGGGGGACACAGATACGCAGTATTTT.

The genes are TRBV6-1 and TRBJ2-7; maybe TRBD1 (6 bases). CDR1 and CDR2 from the germline V gene are MNHNS and SASEGT. Trimming removed 9 bases at V and 5 bases at J, with 11 bases between. The CDR3 has 11 amino acids. The CDR3 coding sequence is TGTGCCAGAGGAGAGGGGGACGAGCAGTACTTC. It encodes CARGEGDEQYF.

This clone was seen more than once but under ten times. The rearrangement joins TRBV25-1 to TRBJ2-5; TRBD1 matches 8 bases. Germline lookup yields CDR1 MGHDK and CDR2 SYGVNS. The ends lost 5 bases at V and 5 bases at J; junction bases unmatched: 10. The CDR3 has 15 amino acids. The CDR3 is CASSPPGTGGETQYF. The CDR3 DNA follows: TGTGCCAGCAGTCCCCCCGGGACAGGAGGGGAGACCCAGTACTTC.

The rearrangement links TRBV25-1 to TRBJ2-1; 8 nucleotides align to TRBD1. With 4 bases clipped from V and 9 bases from J, the junction kept 2 bases outside the gene matches. Germline values: CDR1 MGHDK, CDR2 SYGVNS. The CDR3 runs to 12 residues. In nucleotides, the CDR3 is TGTGCCAGCAGTGGGACAGGGAGTGAGCAGTTCTTC. Its translation: CASSGTGSEQFF.

In this sample, this clone turned up once. The rearrangement links TRBV9 to TRBJ1-2; D gene ambiguous. Trimming took 0 bases from V and 6 from J, leaving 6 bases between them. Germline values: CDR1 SGDLS, CDR2 YYNGEE. This CDR3 is 12 amino acids long. This CDR3 reads CASSVATDGYTF. The DNA for the CDR3 is TGTGCCAGCAGCGTAGCCACGGATGGCTACACCTTC.

The CDR3 bases are TGTGCCAGCAGCCAAGGACAGAACACAGATACGCAGTATTTT. It yields the protein CASSQGQNTDTQYF. The chain employs TRBV14 and TRBJ2-3; D might be TRBD1 (5 bases). Germline V lookup: CDR1 SGHDN, CDR2 FVKESK. The CDR3 contains 14 residues. Trimming removed 1 base at V and 2 bases at J, with 7 bases between. The full variable domain, rest sourced from reference TRBV14 and TRBJ2-3, is EAGVTQFPSHSVIEKGQTVTLRCDPISGHDNLYWYRRVMGKEIKFLLHFVKESKQDESGMPNNRFLAERTGGTYSTLKVQPAELEDSGVYFCASSQGQNTDTQYFGPGTRLTVL.

The count of this clone is one. This chain uses TRBV27 with TRBJ2-7; TRBD2 might be the D (5 bases). Germline CDR1 reads MNHEY; CDR2 reads SMNVEV (reference sequence). CDR3 length: 14 residues. V gave up 0 bases and J gave up 2 bases, with 8 bases separating them. In nucleotides, the CDR3 is TGTGCCAGCAGTTTATCACGGGGTCCCTACGAGCAGTACTTC. Protein: CASSLSRGPYEQYF.

The chain combines TRBV4-2 with TRBJ1-4; TRBD1 matches at 8 bases. Germline V gene sequence: CDR1 LGHNA, CDR2 YNFKEQ. J lost 7 bases, V lost 1 base, and 8 bases had no gene match. The CDR3 consists of 16 residues. The chain's CDR3 is CASSQGQGMGGEKLFF. The CDR3 bases are TGTGCCAGCAGCCAAGGACAGGGGATGGGGGGTGAAAAACTGTTTTTT.